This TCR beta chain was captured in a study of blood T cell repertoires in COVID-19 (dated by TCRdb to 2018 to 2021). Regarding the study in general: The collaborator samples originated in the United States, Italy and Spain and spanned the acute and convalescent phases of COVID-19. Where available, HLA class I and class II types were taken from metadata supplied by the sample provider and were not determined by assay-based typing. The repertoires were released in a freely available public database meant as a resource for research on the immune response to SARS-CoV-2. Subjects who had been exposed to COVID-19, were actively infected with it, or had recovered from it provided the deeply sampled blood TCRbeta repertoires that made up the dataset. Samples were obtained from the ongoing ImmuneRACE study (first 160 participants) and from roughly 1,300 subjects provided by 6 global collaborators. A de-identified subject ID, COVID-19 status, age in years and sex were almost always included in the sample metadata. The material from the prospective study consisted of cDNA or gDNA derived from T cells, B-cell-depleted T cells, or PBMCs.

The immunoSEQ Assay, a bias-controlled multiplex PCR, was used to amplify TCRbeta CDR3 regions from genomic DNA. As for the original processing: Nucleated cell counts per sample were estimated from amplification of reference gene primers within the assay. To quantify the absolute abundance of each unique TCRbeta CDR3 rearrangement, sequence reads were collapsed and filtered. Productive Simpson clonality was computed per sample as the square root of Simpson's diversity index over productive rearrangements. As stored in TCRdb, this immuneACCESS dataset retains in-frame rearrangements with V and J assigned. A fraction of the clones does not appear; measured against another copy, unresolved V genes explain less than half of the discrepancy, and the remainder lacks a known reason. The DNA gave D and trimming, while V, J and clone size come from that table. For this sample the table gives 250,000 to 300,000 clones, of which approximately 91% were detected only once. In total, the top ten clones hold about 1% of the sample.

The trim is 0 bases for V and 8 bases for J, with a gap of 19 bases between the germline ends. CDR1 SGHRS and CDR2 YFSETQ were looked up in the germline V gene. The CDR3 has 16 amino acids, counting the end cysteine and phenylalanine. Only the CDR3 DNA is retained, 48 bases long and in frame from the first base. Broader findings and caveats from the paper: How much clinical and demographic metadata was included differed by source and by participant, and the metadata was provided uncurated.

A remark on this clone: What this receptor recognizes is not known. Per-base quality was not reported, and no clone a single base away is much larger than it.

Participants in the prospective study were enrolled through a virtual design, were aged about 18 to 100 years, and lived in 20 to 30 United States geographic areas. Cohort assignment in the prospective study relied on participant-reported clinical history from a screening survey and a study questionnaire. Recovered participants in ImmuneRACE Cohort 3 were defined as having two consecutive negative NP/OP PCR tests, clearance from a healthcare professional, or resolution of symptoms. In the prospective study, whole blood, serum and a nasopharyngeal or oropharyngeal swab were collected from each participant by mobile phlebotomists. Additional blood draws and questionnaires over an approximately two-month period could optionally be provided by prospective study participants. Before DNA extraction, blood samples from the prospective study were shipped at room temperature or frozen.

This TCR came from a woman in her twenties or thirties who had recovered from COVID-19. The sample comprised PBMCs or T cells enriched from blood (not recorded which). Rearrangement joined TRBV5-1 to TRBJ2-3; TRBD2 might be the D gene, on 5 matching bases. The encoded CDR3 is CASSLDPVSVSGTQYF. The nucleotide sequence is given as TGCGCCAGCAGCTTGGATCCTGTAAGTGTGAGCGGTACGCAGTATTTT.